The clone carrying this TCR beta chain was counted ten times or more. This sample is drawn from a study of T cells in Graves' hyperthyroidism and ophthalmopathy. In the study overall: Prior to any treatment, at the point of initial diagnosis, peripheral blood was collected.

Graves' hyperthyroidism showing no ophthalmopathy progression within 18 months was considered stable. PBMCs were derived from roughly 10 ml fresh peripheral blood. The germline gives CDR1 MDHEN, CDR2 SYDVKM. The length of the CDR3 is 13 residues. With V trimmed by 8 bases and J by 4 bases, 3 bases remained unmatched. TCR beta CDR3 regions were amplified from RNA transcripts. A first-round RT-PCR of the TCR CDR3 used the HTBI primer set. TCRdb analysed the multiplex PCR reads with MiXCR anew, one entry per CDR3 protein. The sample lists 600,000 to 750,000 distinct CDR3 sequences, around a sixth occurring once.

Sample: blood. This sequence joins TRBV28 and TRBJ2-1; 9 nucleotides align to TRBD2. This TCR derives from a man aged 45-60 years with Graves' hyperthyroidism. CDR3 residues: CASGTSGYNEQFF. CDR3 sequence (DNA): TGTGCCAGCGGCACTAGCGGGTACAATGAGCAGTTCTTC.